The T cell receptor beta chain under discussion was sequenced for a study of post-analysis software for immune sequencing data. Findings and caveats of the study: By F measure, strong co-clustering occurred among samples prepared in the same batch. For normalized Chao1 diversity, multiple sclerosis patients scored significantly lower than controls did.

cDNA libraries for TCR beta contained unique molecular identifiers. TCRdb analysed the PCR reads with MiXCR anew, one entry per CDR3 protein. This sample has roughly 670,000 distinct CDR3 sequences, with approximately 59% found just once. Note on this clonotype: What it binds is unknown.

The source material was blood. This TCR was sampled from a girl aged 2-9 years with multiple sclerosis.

In DNA form, the CDR3 reads TGTGCCACCAGCAACAACAGGGAGGGGGCTGAAGCTTTCTTT. Translating gives CATSNNREGAEAFF. This chain uses TRBV15 with TRBJ1-1, with D possibly matching TRBD1 (6 bases). V gave up 4 bases and J gave up 6 bases, with 15 bases separating them. The CDR3 has 14 residues. CDR1 and CDR2 from the germline V gene are LNHNV and YYDKDF (reference sequence).